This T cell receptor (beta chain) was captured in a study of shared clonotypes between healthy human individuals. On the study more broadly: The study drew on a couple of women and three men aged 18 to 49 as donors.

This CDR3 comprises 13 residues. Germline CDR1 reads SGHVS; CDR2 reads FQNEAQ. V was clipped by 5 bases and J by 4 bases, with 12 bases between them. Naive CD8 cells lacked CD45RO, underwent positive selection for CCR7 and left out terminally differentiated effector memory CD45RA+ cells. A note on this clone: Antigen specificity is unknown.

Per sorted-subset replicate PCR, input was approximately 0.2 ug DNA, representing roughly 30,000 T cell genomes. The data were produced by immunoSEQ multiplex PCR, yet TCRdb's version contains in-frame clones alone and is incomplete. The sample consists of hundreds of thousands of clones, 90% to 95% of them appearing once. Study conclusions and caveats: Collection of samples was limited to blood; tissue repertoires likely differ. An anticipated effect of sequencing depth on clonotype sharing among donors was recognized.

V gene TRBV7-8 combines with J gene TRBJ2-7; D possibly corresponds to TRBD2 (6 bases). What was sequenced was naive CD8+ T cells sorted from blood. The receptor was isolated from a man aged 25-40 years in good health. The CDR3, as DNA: TGTGCCAGCAGCCCCCGGGACTTTTACGAGCAGTACTTC. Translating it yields CASSPRDFYEQYF.